What follows is one T cell receptor (beta chain) and its context. Antigen specificity is unknown. The repertoire was sequenced with immunoSEQ multiplex PCR; TCRdb's copy has only in-frame clones and lacks some. This sample has tens of thousands of clones, with around 90% found just once. In germline, CDR1 is SNHLY, CDR2 FYNNEI. J gave up 3 bases and V 7 bases, and 5 bases lay outside the gene matches. The CDR3 length is 13 residues. These data originate in a study of graft-versus-host responses after intestinal transplantation. The sequences come from unstimulated CD8+ T cells sorted from spleen or lymph node cells, collected before intestinal transplant. The origin of this receptor is a human donor who received an intestinal transplant. This chain uses TRBV2 with TRBJ2-7; TRBD1 matches 8 bases. The CDR3 loop is CASKDRDLYEQYF. The CDR3 region has the DNA TGTGCCAGCAAGGACAGGGACCTCTACGAGCAGTACTTC.